The 19 T cell receptor beta chains below all came from one sample that was sequenced in a study of blood T cell repertoires in COVID-19. Data came from immunoSEQ multiplex PCR; TCRdb stores just in-frame clones and leaves some out. The repertoire has about 110,000 clones, 75% to 90% of them found once; the top ten carry around 13%. The sample taken for sequencing was peripheral blood. These receptors came from a human donor in a cohort sampled during active COVID-19.

This chain links TRBV5-6 with TRBJ2-3, with 11 bases that match TRBD2. The CDR3 runs 15 residues. The V gene end was trimmed by 2 bases and the J gene end by 4 bases; junction bases not matched to a gene: 3. Germline V CDR1 and CDR2: SGHDT, YYEEEE. This chain's CDR3 is CASSFSGGAADTQYF. The CDR3 DNA follows: TGTGCCAGCAGCTTTAGCGGGGGGGCCGCAGATACGCAGTATTTT.

The CDR3 sequence is CASSLDPQASGNTIYF. The CDR3, as DNA: TGCGCCAGCAGCTTGGATCCCCAGGCGTCTGGAAACACCATATATTTT. V is TRBV5-1 and J is TRBJ1-3; D ambiguous. CDR3 size: 16 residues. V lost 0 bases, J lost 1 base, and 11 bases lay in between. CDR1 is SGHRS, CDR2 YFSETQ, per germline.

This chain joins TRBV15 and TRBJ1-5; no clear D. The V and J ends lost 1 base and 7 bases respectively, with 23 bases between them. This CDR3 has 18 amino acids. Germline V gives CDR1 LNHNV, CDR2 YYDKDF (reference sequence). The CDR3 spells CATSRGPIAGKSFQPQHF. CDR3 nucleotides: TGTGCCACCAGCAGAGGTCCGATCGCGGGGAAGAGTTTCCAGCCCCAGCATTTT.

The chain carries TRBV12-3 or TRBV12-4 and TRBJ2-7; D is uncertain. CDR3 length: 13 residues. V dropped 5 bases and J dropped 2 bases, with 10 bases sitting between them. DNA for the CDR3: TGTGCCAGCAGTCGACTGGTTCCCTACGAGCAGTACTTC. Its protein product is CASSRLVPYEQYF.

The chain combines TRBV5-1 with TRBJ2-7; possibly TRBD1 for D (6 bases). The CDR3 sequence is 14 residues long. Germline V gene data show CDR1 as SGHRS and CDR2 as YFSETQ. Between the trimmed V and J ends, which lost 1 base and 6 bases, there was a span of 14 bases. CDR3 amino acids: CASSLQQGSSEQYF. The DNA of the CDR3 is TGCGCCAGCAGCTTGCAACAGGGTAGCAGCGAGCAGTACTTC. Drawing the rest from reference TRBV5-1 and TRBJ2-7, the complete variable domain is KAGVTQTPRYLIKTRGQQVTLSCSPISGHRSVSWYQQTPGQGLQFLFEYFSETQRNKGNFPGRFSGRQFSNSRSEMNVSTLELGDSALYLCASSLQQGSSEQYFGPGTRLTVT.

This sequence joins TRBV6-5 and TRBJ1-5; D call uncertain. Germline V gives CDR1 MNHEY, CDR2 SVGAGI. CDR3 length: 13 amino acids. V was trimmed by 7 bases and J by 3 bases, leaving 10 bases between them. The CDR3 sequence is CASIFRPNQPQHF. For the CDR3, the DNA is TGTGCCAGCATTTTCAGGCCCAATCAGCCCCAGCATTTT.

The gene calls are TRBV29-1 and TRBJ2-7; D may be TRBD2 (5 bases). Germline V gene sequence: CDR1 SQVTM, CDR2 ANQGSEA. Trimming took 6 bases from V and 0 from J, leaving 9 bases between them. The CDR3 length is 12 residues. The CDR3 DNA sequence: TGCAGCGTGAGGGTTTCCTCCTACGAGCAGTACTTC. The encoded protein is CSVRVSSYEQYF.

The chain is built from TRBV10-3 and TRBJ1-1; D unresolved. CDR1 ENHRY and CDR2 SYGVKD come from the germline V gene. The V end lost 3 bases, the J end lost 7 bases, and 15 bases lay between the germline ends. The CDR3 sequence is 14 residues long. CDR3: CAISDPGRRSEAFF. The CDR3 bases are TGTGCCATCAGTGACCCCGGACGGAGGAGTGAAGCTTTCTTT.

The chain combines TRBV5-1 with TRBJ2-1, with 10 nucleotides matching TRBD1. Looked up from germline, CDR1 is SGHRS and CDR2 is YFSETQ. J gave up 5 bases and V 2 bases, and 1 base lay outside the gene matches. The CDR3 covers 14 residues. The CDR3 sequence is CASSFGTGDNEQFF. CDR3 nucleotides: TGCGCCAGCAGCTTTGGGACAGGGGACAATGAGCAGTTCTTC.

CDR3 region: CASSIGGRGYEQYF. CDR3 nucleotide sequence: TGTGCCAGTAGTATAGGGGGCAGGGGCTACGAGCAGTACTTC. The rearrangement links TRBV19 to TRBJ2-7, with a tentative D call TRBD1 (6 bases). The CDR3 runs 14 residues. From germline, CDR1 is LNHDA and CDR2 SQIVND (reference sequence). V lost 1 base and J 3 bases, leaving 10 bases between the germline ends.

The CDR3 here is CASSIGGLADLDEQFF. Here the CDR3 DNA reads TGTGCCAGCAGCATCGGGGGACTAGCGGACCTCGATGAGCAGTTCTTC. This chain joins TRBV11-3 and TRBJ2-1, with TRBD2 matching over 11 bases. The CDR3 totals 16 residues. J lost 8 bases, V lost 5 bases, and 11 bases had no gene match. Germline loops: CDR1 SGHNT, CDR2 YENEEA.

This chain joins TRBV12-5 and TRBJ1-2; no clear D. Germline V gene data show CDR1 as LGHNT and CDR2 as FRNRAP. The CDR3 is 12 amino acids. The V gene lost 5 bases and the J gene lost 7 bases, with 11 bases spanning the gap. CDR3 residues: CASGTFQRGYTF. The CDR3 DNA sequence: TGTGCTAGTGGTACCTTTCAGCGTGGCTACACCTTC.

The chain links TRBV6-5 to TRBJ2-4; weak D call: TRBD1 (7 bases). The CDR3 loop spans 16 amino acids. V lost 0 bases and J 7 bases, leaving 16 bases between the germline ends. Germline CDR1 reads MNHEY; CDR2 reads SVGAGI. In DNA form, the CDR3 reads TGTGCCAGCAGTTACTCAGGCCCAGGGGGGAGGAACATTCAGTACTTC. Protein product: CASSYSGPGGRNIQYF.

The chain employs TRBV24-1 and TRBJ2-1; D is possibly TRBD1 (6 bases). This CDR3 is 17 amino acids long. The V gene's germline CDR1 is KGHDR and CDR2 SFDVKD. V shed 3 bases and J shed 2 bases, with 16 bases lying between them. In nucleotides, the CDR3 is TGTGCCACCAGTGATAGCCCGGACAGAAACACCTACAATGAGCAGTTCTTC. Its translation is CATSDSPDRNTYNEQFF.

The V call is TRBV5-1, the J call TRBJ2-7; a possible D gene is TRBD2 (5 bases). CDR1 SGHRS and CDR2 YFSETQ come from the germline V gene. Trimming took off 4 bases at V and 4 bases at J, with 21 bases between the two ends. This CDR3 is 16 amino acids long. CDR3 coding DNA: TGCGCCAGCAGCCAAAACACGAGGGCCCAAATTTACGAGCAGTACTTC. It translates to CASSQNTRAQIYEQYF.

The chain combines TRBV7-2 with TRBJ1-4; 8 nucleotides line up with TRBD1. CDR1 SGHTA and CDR2 FQGNSA come from the germline V gene. The CDR3 length is 14 residues. The trim removed 5 bases at V and 8 bases at J, leaving 7 bases unmatched. The CDR3 is CASSPGTGGEKLFF. The CDR3 DNA is TGTGCCAGCAGCCCCGGGACAGGCGGGGAAAAACTGTTTTTT.

This clone showed up just a few times. This chain links TRBV27 with TRBJ2-2; 11 bases are a match to TRBD1. This CDR3 is 16 amino acids long. Germline loops: CDR1 MNHEY, CDR2 SMNVEV (reference sequence). V was pared by 3 bases and J by 5 bases, with 5 bases of the junction left unmatched. The CDR3: CASSFRGTGGTGELFF. CDR3 bases: TGTGCCAGCAGTTTTAGGGGGACAGGGGGAACCGGGGAGCTGTTTTTT.

As to this clone: Other DNA sequences in this sample translate to the same CDR3. The V and J genes are TRBV5-1 and TRBJ2-1; possibly TRBD1 for D (6 bases). Germline V gene data show CDR1 as SGHRS and CDR2 as YFSETQ. This CDR3 contains 13 residues. V shed 4 bases and J shed 4 bases, with 9 bases lying between them. CDR3 DNA sequence: TGCGCCAGCAGCCTGGGACAATACAATGAGCAGTTCTTC. Translating gives CASSLGQYNEQFF.

The chain joins TRBV28 to TRBJ2-7; D might be TRBD1 (6 bases). This CDR3 is 15 amino acids long. V gave up 5 bases and J gave up 9 bases, with 23 bases separating them. Germline CDR1 reads MDHEN; CDR2 reads SYDVKM. For the CDR3, the DNA is TGTGCCAGCAGTCCCGGAATACAGGGCCCCGGTGTGCAGTACTTC. This codes for CASSPGIQGPGVQYF.